Presented here are 21 T cell receptor beta chains from one specimen sequenced in a study of T cell responses to AZD1222 COVID-19 vaccine. The assay was immunoSEQ multiplex PCR, and TCRdb's table has in-frame clones only and misses some. Of 50,000 to 65,000 clones in the sample, 89% are singletons; the top ten hold approximately 14%. This specimen was peripheral blood, taken 28 days after the second AZD1222 dose. These receptors were obtained from an adult who received the AZD1222 COVID-19 vaccine.

The rearrangement links TRBV5-1 to TRBJ2-7; the match to TRBD2 covers 8 bases. Germline CDR1 is SGHRS and CDR2 is YFSETQ. The length of the CDR3 is 16 residues. The trim removed 4 bases at V and 1 base at J, leaving 10 bases unmatched. The CDR3 coding sequence is TGCGCCAGCAGCCCCGGCCTAGCGGGTCTATCCTACGAGCAGTACTTC. It translates to CASSPGLAGLSYEQYF.

The chain links TRBV4-1 to TRBJ2-7, with unresolved D. Deletions cut 1 base from V and 1 base from J, with 8 bases between. The CDR3 extends over 14 amino acids. Per the germline V gene, CDR1 is MGHRA and CDR2 is YSYEKL. The CDR3 region is CASSQVSSSYEQYF. In nucleotides, the CDR3 is TGCGCCAGCAGCCAAGTAAGCAGTTCCTACGAGCAGTACTTC.

The chain carries TRBV5-4 and TRBJ2-6; TRBD1 is a possible D gene (5 bases). The V end was cut by 0 bases, the J end by 4 bases, with 8 bases between. The CDR3 is 15 residues long. Germline-derived CDR1 and CDR2 are SGHNT and YYREEE (reference sequence). The CDR3 DNA follows: TGTGCCAGCAGCTTGGTGACAGTCGGGGCCAACGTCCTGACTTTC. It codes for CASSLVTVGANVLTF.

This chain uses TRBV24-1 with TRBJ2-3; D uncertain. Per germline, CDR1 KGHDR and CDR2 SFDVKD. The V end lost 3 bases, the J end lost 1 base, and 19 bases lay between the germline ends. This CDR3 comprises 18 residues. The CDR3 DNA sequence: TGTGCCACCAGTGATGAGAGTGCGACCCTTTCCGGCACAGATACGCAGTATTTT. This codes for CATSDESATLSGTDTQYF.

This chain joins TRBV5-4 and TRBJ2-7; D gene unclear. Germline values: CDR1 SGHNT, CDR2 YYREEE (reference sequence). This CDR3 is 13 amino acids long. Trimming stripped 4 bases from V and 1 base from J, with 9 bases between. The CDR3, as DNA: TGTGCCAGCAGCCAGACCCTTTCCTACGAGCAGTACTTC. Translating gives CASSQTLSYEQYF.

This sequence joins TRBV18 and TRBJ2-7, with 7 bases identical to TRBD2. Per germline, CDR1 KGHSH and CDR2 LQKENI. Losses at the gene ends were 0 bases for V and 5 bases for J; bases not matched to a gene: 4. This CDR3 has 14 residues. The CDR3 sequence: CASSPPVRENEQYF. CDR3 coding DNA: TGTGCCAGCTCACCACCGGTGCGGGAGAACGAGCAGTACTTC.

This chain uses TRBV6-5 with TRBJ1-1; D uncertain. Trimming left V 6 bases short and J 5 bases short, with 13 bases between. The CDR3 runs 13 residues. The germline V gene encodes CDR1 MNHEY and CDR2 SVGAGI. The CDR3 DNA sequence: TGTGCCAGCAGCCGCGACTCCTGGACTGAAGCTTTCTTT. Translated, it gives CASSRDSWTEAFF.

The genes are TRBV6-2 or TRBV6-3 and TRBJ2-6; D gene uncertain. The V end lost 6 bases, the J end lost 2 bases, and 5 bases lay between the germline ends. The length of the CDR3 is 13 residues. Germline V CDR1 and CDR2: MNHEY, SVGEGT. For the CDR3, the DNA is TGTGCCAGCAGCGAAGCTGGGGCCAACGTCCTGACTTTC. Protein sequence: CASSEAGANVLTF.

V and J are TRBV24-1 and TRBJ2-3; 9 bases align to TRBD2. V shed 7 bases, J shed 0 bases, and the junction held 7 bases outside the gene matches. Per germline, CDR1 KGHDR and CDR2 SFDVKD. The CDR3 extends over 16 amino acids. The CDR3 DNA is TGTGCCACCAGCCCTGAGCGGGGGGCAAGCACAGATACGCAGTATTTT. Protein product: CATSPERGASTDTQYF.

This chain uses TRBV10-3 with TRBJ1-1, with TRBD1 matching 7 bases. Germline CDR1 ENHRY, CDR2 SYGVKD. This CDR3 comprises 13 residues. The V segment lost 10 bases and the J segment 1 base; nucleotides outside the gene matches: 6. The CDR3, as DNA: TGTGCCACCAGCGACAGGGCGAACACTGAAGCTTTCTTT. This gives the protein CATSDRANTEAFF.

The J gene is TRBJ1-2, the V gene TRBV10-3; tentatively, D is TRBD1 (6 bases). Germline CDR1 and CDR2: ENHRY and SYGVKD. Trimming left V 0 bases short and J 8 bases short, with 13 bases between. CDR3 length: 14 residues. CDR3 coding DNA: TGTGCCATCAGTGAGTCGACAGGAGAAGGGGGCTACACCTTC. Translation: CAISESTGEGGYTF.

Only one count was recorded for this clone. This chain connects TRBV21-1 to TRBJ2-7. TRBV21-1 is a documented pseudogene. There are 17 residues in the CDR3. The CDR3 reads CASSIIELRRLTYEQYF. The CDR3 nucleotides read TGTGCCAGCAGCATCATAGAGCTGCGACGTCTCACCTACGAGCAGTACTTC.

The rearrangement links TRBV3-1 (or the pseudogene TRBV3-2) to TRBJ2-7, with D possibly TRBD2 on 6 matching bases. Trimming removed 0 bases from V and 4 bases from J, with 10 bases in between. This CDR3 is 14 amino acids long. Germline-derived CDR1 and CDR2 are LGHDT and YNNKEL (reference sequence). The CDR3 loop is CASSQEPSAYEQYF. The DNA for the CDR3 is TGTGCCAGCAGCCAAGAACCTAGCGCTTACGAGCAGTACTTC.

The J gene is TRBJ1-4, the V gene TRBV20-1, with D perhaps TRBD1 (5 bases). This CDR3 region has 15 residues. Germline loops: CDR1 DFQATT, CDR2 SNEGSKA (reference sequence). V gave up 3 bases and J gave up 0 bases, with 11 bases separating them. CDR3: CSASRGGATNEKLFF. CDR3 DNA sequence: TGCAGTGCTAGTAGGGGAGGCGCAACTAATGAAAAACTGTTTTTT.

The rearrangement links TRBV4-3 to TRBJ1-5; no definite D call. Per germline, CDR1 LGHNA and CDR2 YSLEER. The CDR3 runs 14 residues. V was cut by 1 base and J by 2 bases, with 6 bases left in between. For the CDR3, the DNA is TGCGCCAGCAGCCAAGGGCAGGGCAATCAGCCCCAGCATTTT. Residues: CASSQGQGNQPQHF.

The chain couples TRBV13 to TRBJ2-6; D is uncertain. The CDR3 consists of 16 residues. Germline CDR1 is PRHDT and CDR2 is FYEKMQ (reference sequence). Trimming pared 5 bases from V and 2 bases from J, leaving 13 bases between. For the CDR3, the DNA is TGTGCCAGCAGCCCCGAAACCACAACTGGGGCCAACGTCCTGACTTTC. This codes for CASSPETTTGANVLTF.

The chain carries TRBV30 and TRBJ2-4, with 7 nucleotides matching TRBD2. CDR1 and CDR2 (germline): GTSNPN, SVGIG (reference sequence). CDR3 length equals 16 residues. The ends lost 1 base at V and 1 base at J; junction bases unmatched: 7. CDR3 sequence (DNA): TGTGCCTGGAGTGATATTGGGCGGGAGGCCAAAAACATTCAGTACTTC. It codes for CAWSDIGREAKNIQYF.

J is TRBJ2-6 and V is TRBV7-2; D not certain. CDR1 and CDR2 (germline): SGHTA, FQGNSA. The length of the CDR3 is 15 residues. V shed 4 bases and J shed 4 bases, with 11 bases lying between them. Here the CDR3 reads CASSYDSLGANVLTF. The CDR3 bases are TGTGCCAGCAGCTATGATTCTCTGGGGGCCAACGTCCTGACTTTC.

The chain is built from TRBV11-2 and TRBJ1-4; D perhaps matches TRBD1 (5 bases). CDR1 and CDR2 from the germline V gene are SGHAT and FQNNGV. The V gene lost 3 bases and the J gene lost 8 bases, with 13 bases spanning the gap. The CDR3 is 14 amino acids. CDR3 in amino acids: CASSLRGVGEKLFF. CDR3 DNA sequence: TGTGCCAGCAGCTTGAGGGGCGTCGGCGAAAAACTGTTTTTT. Supplemented by reference TRBV11-2 and TRBJ1-4, the full variable domain reads EAGVAQSPRYKIIEKRQSVAFWCNPISGHATLYWYQQILGQGPKLLIQFQNNGVVDDSQLPKDRFSAERLKGVDSTLKIQPAKLEDSAVYLCASSLRGVGEKLFFGSGTQLSVL.

The chain joins TRBV10-2 to TRBJ2-2; TRBD2 matches at 13 bases. Germline V gene sequence: CDR1 WSHSY, CDR2 SAAADI. V lost 6 bases, J lost 2 bases, and 12 bases stayed unmatched. The CDR3 consists of 19 residues. Here the CDR3 reads CASSRTSGGLNSNTGELFF. DNA of the CDR3: TGCGCCAGCAGCCGGACTAGCGGGGGTTTAAACAGCAACACCGGGGAGCTGTTTTTT.

The chain joins TRBV29-1 to TRBJ1-1; D remains ambiguous. The V and J ends lost 4 bases and 4 bases respectively, with 13 bases between them. CDR1 and CDR2 (germline): SQVTM, ANQGSEA. The CDR3 is 13 residues long. As DNA, the CDR3 is TGCAGCGTTGCCCGCGCCCCCGGCACTGAAGCTTTCTTT. It specifies CSVARAPGTEAFF.